This T cell receptor beta chain was found in a study of T cell repertoires in ileal Crohn's disease. Study outcomes and limitations: Compared with non-smokers, active smokers at surgery showed more clonal expansions.

About 500 nanograms of biopsy DNA per sample underwent TCRB immunosequencing. Method: immunoSEQ multiplex PCR; TCRdb's copy keeps in-frame clones and lacks some. The sample yields roughly 2,000 clones, approximately 60% seen once. Time point here: neoterminal ileum biopsy at postoperative endoscopy, about 6 months after surgery. Included were adult ileal or ileocolonic Crohn's patients indicated for ileocolonic resection. Germline CDR1 is MNHNS and CDR2 is SASEGT. The CDR3 is 15 residues long. The trim removed 5 bases at V and 4 bases at J, leaving 7 bases unmatched. A note on this clone: Its cognate antigen is unknown.

V usage is TRBV6-1 and J usage is TRBJ1-2; 10 bases fit TRBD1. The sequence was collected from an adult with Crohn's disease. Material for sequencing was ileal tissue. CDR3 DNA: TGTGCCAGCAGTCCAAGGAGACAGGGGGCCTATGGCTACACCTTC. Translated, it gives CASSPRRQGAYGYTF.